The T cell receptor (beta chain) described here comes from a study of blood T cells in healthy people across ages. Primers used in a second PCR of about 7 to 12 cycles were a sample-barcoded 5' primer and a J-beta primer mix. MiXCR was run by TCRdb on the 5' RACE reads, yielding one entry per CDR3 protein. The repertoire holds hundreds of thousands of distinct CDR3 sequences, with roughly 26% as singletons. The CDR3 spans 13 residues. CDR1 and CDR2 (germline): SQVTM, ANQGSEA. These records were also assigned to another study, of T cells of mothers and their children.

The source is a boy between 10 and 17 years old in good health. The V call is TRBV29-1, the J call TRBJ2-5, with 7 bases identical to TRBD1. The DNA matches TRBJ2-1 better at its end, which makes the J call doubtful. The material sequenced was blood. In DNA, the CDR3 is TGCAGCGTTGAAGGGGGACAGCCTAATGAGCAGTTCTTC. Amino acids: CSVEGGQPNEQFF.